This T cell receptor beta chain was sequenced in a study of T-cell memory formation after mild COVID-19. Overall study context: The study found TCR clusters largely donor specific.

This clonotype has a handful of counts. Deletions cut 2 bases from V and 2 bases from J, with 9 bases between. Germline assignment: CDR1 SGHVS and CDR2 FNYEAQ. CDR3 size: 14 residues. TCRdb passed the 5' RACE reads through MiXCR, listing each CDR3 protein once. The table includes about 110,000 distinct CDR3 sequences, about 15% detected once. What was sequenced was PBMCs or a T cell subset sorted from them (not recorded which). The origin of this receptor is a young man who had mild COVID-19 (a few samples of this study predate the infection). Cell type and time point are not known. The chain employs TRBV7-6 and TRBJ2-5; D is unresolved. The CDR3 reads CASSLIWSQETQYF. CDR3 nucleotides: TGTGCCAGCAGCTTAATATGGTCGCAAGAGACCCAGTACTTC.